This T cell receptor (beta chain) was obtained from a study of T cells in localized non-small cell lung cancer. Overall study findings and caveats: Clonality peaked in uninvolved adjacent lung rather than tumor.

Turning to this clone: Its antigen is undetermined.

CDR1 ENHRY and CDR2 SYGVKD come from the germline V gene. V was cut by 4 bases and J by 1 base, with 8 bases left in between. The CDR3 spans 14 residues. This table comes from immunoSEQ multiplex PCR, and its TCRdb copy is limited to in-frame clones, with some not included. The repertoire holds around 26,000 clones, with around 88% as singletons. The TCR sequence derives from a woman aged 35 to 75 with stage III lung adenocarcinoma. This chain connects TRBV10-3 to TRBJ1-5, with D unresolved. Material: peripheral blood mononuclear cells, obtained before any cancer treatment. CDR3 region: CAISGSWSNQPQHF. CDR3 nucleotide sequence: TGTGCCATCAGTGGGAGTTGGAGCAATCAGCCCCAGCATTTT.